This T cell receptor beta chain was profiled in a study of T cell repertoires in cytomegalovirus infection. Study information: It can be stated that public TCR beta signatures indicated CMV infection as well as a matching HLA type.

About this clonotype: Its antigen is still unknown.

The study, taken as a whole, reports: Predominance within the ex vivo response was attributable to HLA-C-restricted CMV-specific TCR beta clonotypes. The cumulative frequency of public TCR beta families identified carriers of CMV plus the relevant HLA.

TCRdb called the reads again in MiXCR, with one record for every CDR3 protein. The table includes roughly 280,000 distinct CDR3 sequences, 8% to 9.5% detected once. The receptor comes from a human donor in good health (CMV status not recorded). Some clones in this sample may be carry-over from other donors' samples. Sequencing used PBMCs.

CDR3 nucleotide sequence: TGTGCCAGCAGAGATTCGCGTGGGACAGATACGCAGTATTTT. It translates to CASRDSRGTDTQYF. The V call is TRBV6-8, the J call TRBJ2-3; D is undetermined. From germline, CDR1 is MNHGY and CDR2 SAAAGT. The CDR3 is 14 amino acids. The V gene lost 6 bases and the J gene lost 3 bases, with 13 bases spanning the gap.